This T cell receptor (beta chain) was profiled in a study of blood T cell repertoires in COVID-19 (dated by TCRdb to 2018 to 2021). Some background on the complete study: The collaborator samples originated in the United States, Italy and Spain and spanned the acute and convalescent phases of COVID-19. The prospective study material was composed of cDNA or gDNA derived from T cells, B-cell-depleted T cells, or PBMCs. Deeply sampled blood TCRbeta repertoires from subjects exposed to, actively infected with, or recovered from COVID-19 were included in the dataset. A freely available public database, intended as a resource for researchers studying the immune response to SARS-CoV-2, is where the repertoires were released. The samples were drawn from two sources: the first 160 participants of the ongoing ImmuneRACE study, and 1,000 to 1,500 subjects contributed by 6 global collaborators. A de-identified subject ID, COVID-19 status, age in years and sex were almost always included in the sample metadata. Where available, HLA class I and class II types were obtained from metadata supplied by the sample provider rather than from assay-based typing. Overall results and qualifications from the work: Clinical and demographic metadata were provided uncurated, with the amount varying by source and participant.

Compared with germline, V lacks 6 bases and J lacks 9 bases; bases without a gene match: 10. CDR1 and CDR2 (MNHNY, SVGAGI) derive from the germline V gene (reference sequence). Taken from cysteine to phenylalanine, the CDR3 has 14 residues. Of all the DNA, just the CDR3 is kept, 42 bases in frame from base 1. TCRbeta CDR3 regions were amplified from genomic DNA using the immunoSEQ Assay, a bias-controlled multiplex PCR. From the authors' description of their analysis: Within the assay, amplification of reference gene primers was used to estimate how many nucleated cells each sample contained. Sequence reads were collapsed and filtered to measure the absolute abundance of every unique TCRbeta CDR3 rearrangement. For each sample, productive Simpson clonality was calculated as the square root of Simpson's diversity index over productive rearrangements. Drawn from immuneACCESS, this table holds only the in-frame rearrangements with V and J called that TCRdb kept. Clones are partly lost; checked studies trace under half to an unresolved V gene and leave the rest unexplained. For V, J and clone size, that table is used; D and trimming come from the DNA. The sample contains about 220,000 clones, roughly 80% of them found a single time. The ten largest account for roughly 7% of the sample.

The collaborating institutions used their own protocols to collect whole blood in K2EDTA tubes. For TCRbeta analysis, collaborators shipped samples as frozen whole blood, isolated PBMCs, or DNA extracted from either of those sample types. As concerns this clone: It has no known antigen specificity. No base quality information exists; no much larger clone differs at one position.

Sequenced input: peripheral blood. The chain is made from TRBV6-6 and TRBJ2-3; the central 9 bases match TRBD2. The source of this sequence is a woman in her 70s with acute or convalescent COVID-19. In nucleotides, the sequence is TGTGCCAGCAGCCCCGACTCCAGCGGGAGGACGCAGTATTTT. This sequence encodes CASSPDSSGRTQYF.